A selection of T cell receptor beta chains follows, all from one sample in a study of T cell changes during pregnancy in multiple sclerosis. Profiled with immunoSEQ multiplex PCR; TCRdb holds only in-frame clones, not every one. The sample carries around 70,000 clones, approximately 92% recorded once. This material consisted of peripheral blood, taken after pregnancy. These receptor sequences come from a female donor in good health, enrolled as a control in a pregnancy study. CDR3s include the opening cysteine and the closing phenylalanine or tryptophan. Each record gives: D gene, J gene, V gene, clone size, CDR3 DNA, CDR3 protein. D genes are given only for firm matches. Where a row states a size, it is once, few, many or the class of an expanded clone; other rows omit it.

d_call: .; j_call: TRBJ2-5; v_call: TRBV10-2; clone_size: .; cdr3_nt: TGCGCCAGCAGTGAGTCGACTCGGGGTCGAGAGACCCAGTACTTC; cdr3_aa: CASSESTRGRETQYF
d_call: TRBD2; j_call: TRBJ2-5; v_call: TRBV5-1; clone_size: .; cdr3_nt: TGCGCCAGCAGCTTAGGACTAGCGGGCCCGGGGGAGACCCAGTACTTC; cdr3_aa: CASSLGLAGPGETQYF
d_call: .; j_call: TRBJ1-1; v_call: TRBV5-5; clone_size: .; cdr3_nt: TGTGCCAGCAGCTTGGAAGGCGGGCTTGAAGCTTTCTTT; cdr3_aa: CASSLEGGLEAFF
d_call: TRBD1; j_call: TRBJ2-2; v_call: TRBV5-6; clone_size: .; cdr3_nt: TGTGCCAGCAGGGAGACAGGGACCGGGGAGCTGTTTTTT; cdr3_aa: CASRETGTGELFF
d_call: .; j_call: TRBJ1-2; v_call: TRBV12-5; clone_size: .; cdr3_nt: TGTGCTAGTGGTACTTCAGGGGCTGGTGGCTACACCTTC; cdr3_aa: CASGTSGAGGYTF
d_call: TRBD1; j_call: TRBJ1-6; v_call: TRBV18; clone_size: .; cdr3_nt: TGTGCCAGCTCACGACAAACCGGGACAGCTATTACCTCCTTCACCCTCCACTTT; cdr3_aa: CASSRQTGTAITSFTLHF
d_call: TRBD1; j_call: TRBJ1-2; v_call: TRBV4-2; clone_size: .; cdr3_nt: TGTGCCAGCAGCCAGCGCCGGGACAGGGCGGACTATGGCTACACCTTC; cdr3_aa: CASSQRRDRADYGYTF
d_call: TRBD2; j_call: TRBJ2-1; v_call: TRBV19; clone_size: .; cdr3_nt: TGTGCCAGTAATATTGGACTAGCGGGAGTCTATGAGCAGTTCTTC; cdr3_aa: CASNIGLAGVYEQFF
d_call: .; j_call: TRBJ2-3; v_call: TRBV6-4; clone_size: few; cdr3_nt: TGTGCCAGCAGTGGTGGACAGTCCACAGATACGCAGTATTTT; cdr3_aa: CASSGGQSTDTQYF
d_call: .; j_call: TRBJ2-7; v_call: TRBV28; clone_size: .; cdr3_nt: TGTGCCAGCAGTCGGGGGTACTACGAGCAGTACTTC; cdr3_aa: CASSRGYYEQYF
d_call: .; j_call: TRBJ2-7; v_call: TRBV28; clone_size: .; cdr3_nt: TGTGCCAGCAGTTTAGCTACCCCCTACGAGCAGTACTTC; cdr3_aa: CASSLATPYEQYF
d_call: .; j_call: TRBJ2-7; v_call: TRBV28; clone_size: .; cdr3_nt: TGTGCCAGCAGTTCAGGAATAGATTACGAGCAGTACTTC; cdr3_aa: CASSSGIDYEQYF
d_call: TRBD2; j_call: TRBJ2-1; v_call: TRBV7-8; clone_size: .; cdr3_nt: TGTGCCAGCAGCTTGTTTTCGAGCGGGGGGAGCTCCTACAATGAGCAGTTCTTC; cdr3_aa: CASSLFSSGGSSYNEQFF
d_call: TRBD2; j_call: TRBJ2-7; v_call: TRBV5-1; clone_size: .; cdr3_nt: TGCGCCAGCAGCTTGGTGGGGACTAGCGGGAACATGAACGAGCAGTACTTC; cdr3_aa: CASSLVGTSGNMNEQYF
d_call: .; j_call: TRBJ2-2; v_call: TRBV6-1; clone_size: .; cdr3_nt: TGTGCCAGCAGTGAACTTTGGAACACCGGGGAGCTGTTTTTT; cdr3_aa: CASSELWNTGELFF
d_call: .; j_call: TRBJ2-7; v_call: TRBV7-2; clone_size: .; cdr3_nt: TGTGCCAGCAGCTTAACCCTAGGAGTTTCCTACGAGCAGTACTTC; cdr3_aa: CASSLTLGVSYEQYF
d_call: .; j_call: TRBJ2-5; v_call: TRBV4-1; clone_size: .; cdr3_nt: TGCGCCAGCAGCCAAGAGAGGGCAGGGAGGGAGACCCAGTACTTC; cdr3_aa: CASSQERAGRETQYF
d_call: TRBD1; j_call: TRBJ1-1; v_call: TRBV27; clone_size: .; cdr3_nt: TGTGCCAGCAGCTTTACAGGGGGCAACACTGAAGCTTTCTTT; cdr3_aa: CASSFTGGNTEAFF
d_call: TRBD2; j_call: TRBJ2-1; v_call: TRBV7-3; clone_size: .; cdr3_nt: TGTGCCAGCAGCTTGGAACTAGCGGCCTACAATGAGCAGTTCTTC; cdr3_aa: CASSLELAAYNEQFF
d_call: .; j_call: TRBJ2-7; v_call: TRBV5-1; clone_size: .; cdr3_nt: TGCGCCAGCAGCTTGGCAGTAGGCAGGGGCGACTACGAGCAGTACTTC; cdr3_aa: CASSLAVGRGDYEQYF
d_call: TRBD1; j_call: TRBJ1-2; v_call: TRBV6-6; clone_size: .; cdr3_nt: TGTGCCAGCAGTAACCGGGACAGGGGTCCCTCCTATGGCTACACCTTC; cdr3_aa: CASSNRDRGPSYGYTF
d_call: TRBD2; j_call: TRBJ2-1; v_call: TRBV4-3; clone_size: .; cdr3_nt: TGCGCCAGCAGCCGGCGAAATAGCGGGAGGCACAATGAGCAGTTCTTC; cdr3_aa: CASSRRNSGRHNEQFF
d_call: .; j_call: TRBJ2-3; v_call: TRBV29-1; clone_size: .; cdr3_nt: TGCAGCGTTGGGGCAGGGGAAGATACGCAGTATTTT; cdr3_aa: CSVGAGEDTQYF
d_call: TRBD1; j_call: TRBJ1-2; v_call: TRBV27; clone_size: .; cdr3_nt: TGTGCCAGCAGTTTCCACCGGACAGGGGGCTTTGGCTACACCTTC; cdr3_aa: CASSFHRTGGFGYTF
d_call: .; j_call: TRBJ2-7; v_call: TRBV7-2; clone_size: .; cdr3_nt: TGTGCCAGCAGCGGGTGGACAGCCTACGAGCAGTACTTC; cdr3_aa: CASSGWTAYEQYF
d_call: TRBD2; j_call: TRBJ2-3; v_call: TRBV7-2; clone_size: .; cdr3_nt: TGTGCCAGCAGCTTAAGTTTCTTCCGGGAGGGCGCAGATACGCAGTATTTT; cdr3_aa: CASSLSFFREGADTQYF
d_call: .; j_call: TRBJ2-1; v_call: TRBV4-3; clone_size: .; cdr3_nt: TGCGCCAGCAGCCAAGATTCTGAGGGGGAACCCTACAATGAGCAGTTCTTC; cdr3_aa: CASSQDSEGEPYNEQFF
d_call: TRBD2; j_call: TRBJ2-7; v_call: TRBV7-9; clone_size: .; cdr3_nt: TGTGCCAGCAGCTTAGGAGGGCGGGGGACCTCCTACGAGCAGTACTTC; cdr3_aa: CASSLGGRGTSYEQYF
d_call: .; j_call: TRBJ1-1; v_call: TRBV5-1; clone_size: few; cdr3_nt: TGCGCCAGCAGTCCCGGGACAATGAACACTGAAGCTTTCTTT; cdr3_aa: CASSPGTMNTEAFF
d_call: TRBD1; j_call: TRBJ2-2; v_call: TRBV9; clone_size: .; cdr3_nt: TGTGCCAGCAGCGTAGGATTAATAGGACAGGGTTCCCTCACCGGGGAGCTGTTTTTT; cdr3_aa: CASSVGLIGQGSLTGELFF
d_call: TRBD1; j_call: TRBJ1-1; v_call: TRBV5-4; clone_size: few; cdr3_nt: TGTGCCAGCAGCTACTGGCAGGGGGCGAGCACTGAAGCTTTCTTT; cdr3_aa: CASSYWQGASTEAFF
d_call: TRBD2; j_call: TRBJ2-3; v_call: TRBV9; clone_size: .; cdr3_nt: TGTGCCAGCAGCGTAGGGACTAGCGGGCTCCGCGGTACAGATACGCAGTATTTT; cdr3_aa: CASSVGTSGLRGTDTQYF
d_call: .; j_call: TRBJ1-1; v_call: TRBV19; clone_size: .; cdr3_nt: TGTGCCAGTACGGACAATTCCTTGAACACTGAAGCTTTCTTT; cdr3_aa: CASTDNSLNTEAFF
d_call: .; j_call: TRBJ2-1; v_call: TRBV13; clone_size: .; cdr3_nt: TGTGCCAGCAGCTTAGGAGAGATACCCAATGAGCAGTTCTTC; cdr3_aa: CASSLGEIPNEQFF
d_call: TRBD2; j_call: TRBJ2-7; v_call: TRBV5-5; clone_size: few; cdr3_nt: TGTGCCAGCAGCTCGGGAGGGGTGGGCGAGCAGTACTTC; cdr3_aa: CASSSGGVGEQYF
d_call: .; j_call: TRBJ2-3; v_call: TRBV7-3; clone_size: .; cdr3_nt: TGTGCCAGCAGCCGGCGGGCCCTCGCAGATACGCAGTATTTT; cdr3_aa: CASSRRALADTQYF
d_call: TRBD2; j_call: TRBJ2-3; v_call: TRBV27; clone_size: .; cdr3_nt: TGTGCCAGCAAGTCCGGGACTAGCGGGGGGTTTGATACGCAGTATTTT; cdr3_aa: CASKSGTSGGFDTQYF
d_call: TRBD1; j_call: TRBJ1-5; v_call: TRBV6-5; clone_size: .; cdr3_nt: TGTGCCAGCAGCACTACAGGGGTTGGACAGCCCCAGCATTTT; cdr3_aa: CASSTTGVGQPQHF
d_call: TRBD2; j_call: TRBJ2-1; v_call: TRBV4-2; clone_size: .; cdr3_nt: TGTGCCAGCAGCCAAGATGAAGGGCGGGGGGGCCATGAGCAGTTCTTC; cdr3_aa: CASSQDEGRGGHEQFF
d_call: .; j_call: TRBJ1-6; v_call: TRBV5-6; clone_size: once; cdr3_nt: TGTGCCAGCAGCTTGGTATCCCATAATTCACCCCTCCACTTT; cdr3_aa: CASSLVSHNSPLHF
d_call: .; j_call: TRBJ2-7; v_call: TRBV7-9; clone_size: .; cdr3_nt: TGTGCCAGCAGCTCCCGATTATCGGAGCGGCTTAGCTCCTACGAGCAGTACTTC; cdr3_aa: CASSSRLSERLSSYEQYF
d_call: TRBD1; j_call: TRBJ1-3; v_call: TRBV14; clone_size: .; cdr3_nt: TGTGCCAGCAGCCAACTTGGGACAGTGAACTCTGGAAACACCATATATTTT; cdr3_aa: CASSQLGTVNSGNTIYF
d_call: .; j_call: TRBJ1-3; v_call: TRBV28; clone_size: .; cdr3_nt: TGTGCCAGCAGCCCCCCAGGGCCCGGCTCTGGAAACACCATATATTTT; cdr3_aa: CASSPPGPGSGNTIYF
d_call: .; j_call: TRBJ1-2; v_call: TRBV29-1; clone_size: .; cdr3_nt: TGCAGCGTTCAGGCCCCGGTCTCGGCCTATGGCTACACCTTC; cdr3_aa: CSVQAPVSAYGYTF
d_call: TRBD2; j_call: TRBJ2-2; v_call: TRBV5-1; clone_size: .; cdr3_nt: TGCGCCAGCAGCCGGGAGGTACTAGCGGGACAAACCGGGGAGCTGTTTTTT; cdr3_aa: CASSREVLAGQTGELFF
d_call: TRBD1; j_call: TRBJ1-1; v_call: TRBV5-1; clone_size: .; cdr3_nt: TGCGCCAGCAGCTCCCAGGGGGCTGGGGCTGAAGCTTTCTTT; cdr3_aa: CASSSQGAGAEAFF
d_call: TRBD1; j_call: TRBJ2-5; v_call: TRBV12-5; clone_size: .; cdr3_nt: TGTGCTAGTGGTTCAACGAGACAGGGGGAGACCCAGTACTTC; cdr3_aa: CASGSTRQGETQYF
d_call: .; j_call: TRBJ2-5; v_call: TRBV7-2; clone_size: .; cdr3_nt: TGTGCCAGCAGCTTAAGCCTCCACCAGTACTTC; cdr3_aa: CASSLSLHQYF
d_call: TRBD1; j_call: TRBJ1-4; v_call: TRBV7-9; clone_size: few; cdr3_nt: TGTGCCAGCAGCCCCCCGGGACAGGGGATCCGACTGTTTTTT; cdr3_aa: CASSPPGQGIRLFF
d_call: .; j_call: TRBJ1-5; v_call: TRBV5-1; clone_size: .; cdr3_nt: TGCGCCAGCAGCTTGGAACGGGGAGGTCAGCCCCAGCATTTT; cdr3_aa: CASSLERGGQPQHF
d_call: .; j_call: TRBJ2-7; v_call: TRBV28; clone_size: .; cdr3_nt: TGTGCCGCCCTAGGACAGACAACACCCTACGAGCAGTACTTC; cdr3_aa: CAALGQTTPYEQYF
d_call: TRBD2; j_call: TRBJ2-3; v_call: TRBV27; clone_size: .; cdr3_nt: TGTGCCAGCAGTGCCCCCCGCGGGGGGGCAAGAGATACGCAGTATTTT; cdr3_aa: CASSAPRGGARDTQYF
d_call: .; j_call: TRBJ1-2; v_call: TRBV4-1; clone_size: .; cdr3_nt: TGCGCCAGCAGCCCGGCCGGACAGCTGGCGGGCGGCTACACCTTC; cdr3_aa: CASSPAGQLAGGYTF
d_call: .; j_call: TRBJ2-3; v_call: TRBV4-1; clone_size: .; cdr3_nt: TGCGCCAGCGGCGGAACTAGGCTGGGTTTCACAGATACGCAGTATTTT; cdr3_aa: CASGGTRLGFTDTQYF